This T cell receptor beta chain derives from a study of cytomegalovirus exposure and HLA in healthy donors. The primer mix had 60 Vbeta and 13 Jbeta primers. Using immunoSEQ multiplex PCR, the repertoire was profiled, and TCRdb retains in-frame clones only, with some absent. The repertoire holds fewer than 250,000 clones, with 70% to 80% as singletons. At the time of sampling, donors were nominally healthy, though unrecorded immune exposures were likely. This sequence originates from a woman in her forties or fifties in good health and CMV-seronegative. What was sequenced was PBMCs.

CDR3: CASSLGQGGTYEQYF. CDR3 DNA: TGCGCCAGCAGCTTGGGACAGGGCGGTACCTACGAGCAGTACTTC. The chain links TRBV5-1 to TRBJ2-7; 7 nucleotides line up with TRBD1. Trimming removed 0 bases from V and 2 bases from J; junction bases left unmatched: 5. This CDR3 has 15 amino acids. Germline CDR1 and CDR2: SGHRS and YFSETQ.